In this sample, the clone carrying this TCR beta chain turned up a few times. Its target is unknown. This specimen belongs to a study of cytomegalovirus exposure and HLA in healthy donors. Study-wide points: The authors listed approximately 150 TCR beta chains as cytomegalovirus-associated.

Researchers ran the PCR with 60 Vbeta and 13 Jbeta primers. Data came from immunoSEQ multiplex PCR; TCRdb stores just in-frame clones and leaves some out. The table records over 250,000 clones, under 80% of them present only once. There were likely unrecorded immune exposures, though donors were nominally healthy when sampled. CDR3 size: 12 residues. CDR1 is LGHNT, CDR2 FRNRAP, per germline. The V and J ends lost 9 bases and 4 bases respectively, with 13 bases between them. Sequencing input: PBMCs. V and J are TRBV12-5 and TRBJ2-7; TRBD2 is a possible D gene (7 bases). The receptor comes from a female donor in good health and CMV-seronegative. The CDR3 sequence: CASGGGGYEQYF. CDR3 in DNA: TGTGCTAGCGGAGGGGGGGGTTACGAGCAGTACTTC.